This T cell receptor (beta chain) was profiled in a study of blood T cell repertoires in COVID-19. Study context: Some COVID-19 samples were acute and others convalescent; all came from the United States, Italy and Spain. The cDNA or gDNA used as material had been derived from T cells, B-cell-depleted T cells, or PBMCs.

Original data processing: Cell counts per sample came from amplifying reference gene primers. Profiling relied on immunoSEQ multiplex PCR, and the TCRdb table lists in-frame clones only, not all of them. That table supplies the V and J calls and clone size; D and trimming were determined from the DNA. This sample has more than 95,000 clones; around 82% occur once, and the top ten carry 5.5% to 6%. The junction had 8 bases not matched to a gene; V was cut back by 7 bases and J by 2 bases. Per the germline V gene, CDR1 is SQVTM and CDR2 is ANQGSEA. The CDR3 runs 14 residues. What was sequenced was peripheral blood. This receptor was taken from an elderly man with active or convalescent COVID-19. This chain uses TRBV29-1 with TRBJ1-5; 7 bases match TRBD1. The DNA for the CDR3 is TGCAGCGCACTGACAGGGCGAGGCAATCAGCCCCAGCATTTT. Translating it yields CSALTGRGNQPQHF.